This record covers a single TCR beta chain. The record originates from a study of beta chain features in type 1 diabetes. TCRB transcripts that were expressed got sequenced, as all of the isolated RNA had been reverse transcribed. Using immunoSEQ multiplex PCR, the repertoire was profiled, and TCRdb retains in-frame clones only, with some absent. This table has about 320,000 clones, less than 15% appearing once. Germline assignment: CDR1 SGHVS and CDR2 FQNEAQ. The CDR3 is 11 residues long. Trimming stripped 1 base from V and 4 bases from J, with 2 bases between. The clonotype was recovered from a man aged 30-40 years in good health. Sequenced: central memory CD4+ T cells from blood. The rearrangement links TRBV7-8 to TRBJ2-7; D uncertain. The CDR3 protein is CASSLEYEQYF. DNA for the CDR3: TGTGCCAGCAGCTTAGAGTACGAGCAGTACTTC.